The clone carrying this T cell receptor (beta chain) was seen only a few times. What it binds is unknown. These data originate in a study of cytomegalovirus exposure and HLA in healthy donors. PCR used 60 Vbeta primers and 13 Jbeta primers. The assay was immunoSEQ multiplex PCR, and TCRdb's table has in-frame clones only and misses some. The repertoire holds 80,000 to 95,000 clones, with about nine tenths as singletons. Study-wide points: Other equally common chains were less clonally expanded than HLA-associated TCR beta chains, a later analysis showed.

From germline, CDR1 is SGHTA and CDR2 FQGNSA. The V end was cut by 5 bases, the J end by 5 bases, with 15 bases between. The CDR3 spans 14 residues. The chain couples TRBV7-2 to TRBJ2-5; weak D call: TRBD2 (6 bases). This TCR was recovered from a man aged 25 to 40 in good health and CMV-seropositive. Sequences were obtained from PBMCs. CDR3: CASSPTSLRETQYF. The CDR3 bases are TGTGCCAGCAGCCCGACTAGTTTGAGGGAGACCCAGTACTTC.